Presented here are 7 T cell receptor beta chains from one specimen sequenced in a study of cytomegalovirus exposure and HLA in healthy donors. The PCR had 60 Vbeta and 13 Jbeta primers. The data were produced by immunoSEQ multiplex PCR, yet TCRdb's version contains in-frame clones alone and is incomplete. Here the sample spans approximately 130,000 clones, more than 60% being singletons. The sequencing input was PBMCs. The source is a woman aged 50 to 60 in good health and CMV-seropositive.

V gene TRBV7-3 combines with J gene TRBJ1-1; no clear D gene. In germline, CDR1 is SGHTA, CDR2 FQGTGA. V shed 0 bases and J shed 1 base, with 3 bases lying between them. This CDR3 comprises 13 residues. CDR3 nucleotides: TGTGCCAGCAGCTTAACCAAGAACACTGAAGCTTTCTTT. Encoded protein: CASSLTKNTEAFF.

This clone came up a few times. This chain links TRBV9 with TRBJ2-3; tentative D call: TRBD2 (5 bases). The CDR3 sequence is 13 residues long. The V gene's germline CDR1 is SGDLS and CDR2 YYNGEE. The ends were cut back, 0 bases at V and 6 bases at J, with 8 bases in the middle. CDR3 nucleotides: TGTGCCAGCAGCGTAGCACTAGTGGATACGCAGTATTTT. Amino acid sequence: CASSVALVDTQYF.

This clone was detected once. The chain recombines TRBV4-2 with TRBJ2-5; TRBD2 matches at 7 bases. The germline CDR1 and CDR2 sequences are LGHNA and YNFKEQ. Trimming cost V 1 base and J 1 base; bases outside gene matches: 6. The CDR3 is 16 residues long. The CDR3: CASSQGATSVQETQYF. In DNA, the CDR3 is TGTGCCAGCAGCCAAGGAGCCACTAGCGTCCAAGAGACCCAGTACTTC.

This chain joins TRBV4-3 and TRBJ2-7; 7 bases agree with TRBD2. V dropped 4 bases and J dropped 2; count of bases not matched to a gene: 8. In germline, CDR1 is LGHNA, CDR2 YSLEER. The CDR3 has 15 residues. CDR3 in amino acids: CASSRESGGAYEQYF. The DNA of the CDR3 is TGCGCCAGCAGCCGAGAGTCTGGGGGGGCCTACGAGCAGTACTTC.

V gene TRBV6-5 combines with J gene TRBJ2-5, with D maybe TRBD2 (5 bases). CDR1 and CDR2 (germline): MNHEY, SVGAGI. CDR3 size: 15 residues. Trimming took 2 bases from V and 5 from J, leaving 15 bases between them. In DNA form, the CDR3 reads TGTGCCAGCAGTTACAGTACTAGGCGTGAGGAGACCCAGTACTTC. Protein: CASSYSTRREETQYF.

This clone came up once. The chain recombines TRBV7-9 with TRBJ2-5; D perhaps matches TRBD2 (6 bases). The CDR3 has 15 residues. Germline V gene sequence: CDR1 SEHNR, CDR2 FQNEAQ (reference sequence). Trimming removed 5 bases from V and 1 base from J, with 14 bases in between. CDR3 loop: CASSLSSRGQETQYF. The CDR3 nucleotides are TGTGCCAGCAGCCTGAGCTCGCGGGGCCAAGAGACCCAGTACTTC.

The J gene is TRBJ2-7, the V gene TRBV5-1; TRBD2 agrees at 8 bases. The CDR3 covers 15 residues. V shed 2 bases and J 1 base; nucleotides not matched to a gene: 5. Germline CDR1 reads SGHRS; CDR2 reads YFSETQ. CDR3 sequence: CASSLSGGGSYEQYF. CDR3 DNA: TGCGCCAGCAGCTTAAGTGGCGGGGGGTCCTACGAGCAGTACTTC.